The clone carrying this TCR beta chain was counted ten times or more. This specimen belongs to a study of early T cells in non-severe SARS-CoV-2 infection. Attached unique molecular identifiers marked individual cDNA molecules. Via MiXCR, TCRdb re-called the 5' RACE reads, giving one row per CDR3 protein. The sample includes 40,000 to 55,000 distinct CDR3 sequences, 3% to 4% of them seen just once. Germline-derived CDR1 and CDR2 are MDHEN and SYDVKM. After removal of 6 bases from V and 7 bases from J, the junction contained 11 bases not matched to a gene. This CDR3 is built from 15 residues. This TCR was sampled from an adult who was a healthcare worker with PCR-confirmed SARS-CoV-2 infection or an uninfected control (not recorded which). What was sequenced was whole blood. V is TRBV28 and J is TRBJ2-1; 8 positions agree with TRBD1. The DNA of the CDR3 is TGTGCCAGCAGCTCATCCGGGACAGGTTTTAATGAGCAGTTCTTC. Residues: CASSSSGTGFNEQFF. Combining the CDR3 with reference TRBV28 and TRBJ2-1 gives the whole variable domain DVKVTQSSRYLVKRTGEKVFLECVQDMDHENMFWYRQDPGLGLRLIYFSYDVKMKEKGDIPEGYSVSREKKERFSLILESASTNQTSMYLCASSSSGTGFNEQFFGPGTRLTVL.